This TCR beta chain was sequenced during a study of metastatic and nonmetastatic thyroid tumors. About the research overall: Repertoire comparisons spanned blood and tumor or nodule tissue from malignant and benign thyroid patients.

Concerning this clone itself: Antigen: not known.

Study-wide results and caveats: When malignant thyroid tumors were compared with benign nodules, TCR beta diversity was reportedly significantly higher in the malignant tumors. This held in both blood and tumor samples.

No patient received treatment before thyroid surgery. TCRdb re-processed the PCR reads through MiXCR. The data show 13,000 to 15,000 clones, about a quarter seen once. J gave up 2 bases and V 4 bases, and 6 bases lay outside the gene matches. The CDR3 is 16 residues long. From germline, CDR1 is SGHAT and CDR2 FQNNGV. Sequences were obtained from tumor tissue. This sequence was found in a female donor with papillary thyroid cancer or a benign thyroid nodule (not recorded which). Some clones in this sample may be carry-over from other donors' samples. The chain links TRBV11-2 to TRBJ2-2, with 8 positions matching TRBD2. CDR3 nucleotides: TGTGCCAGCAGCTCATTAGCGGGGACAAACACCGGGGAGCTGTTTTTT. It translates to CASSSLAGTNTGELFF.